The entry that follows covers one T cell receptor beta chain sequence. Antigen specificity is unknown. This record belongs to a study of CXCR3-negative and CXCR3-positive naive CD8 T cells. This CDR3 spans 11 amino acids. Germline CDR1 is SQVTM and CDR2 is ANQGSEA. The authors made the TRB cDNA libraries by 5' RACE using UMI labels. TCRdb reanalyzed the 5' RACE reads, giving one entry per CDR3 protein sequence and no DNA. The sample table includes 60,000 or so distinct CDR3 sequences. Study-level points and caveats: Naive subsets displayed similar surface CD5, and TCR strength was inferred from TRB CDR3 properties. The TRBV-TRBJ usage of naive CXCR3-negative and CXCR3-positive cells was similar, but that of memory cells differed.

Researchers sorted under 350,000 cells of each CD8+ T cell subset in triplicate. This TCR was sampled from a human donor in good health. Some clones in this sample may be carry-over from other donors' samples. This chain uses TRBV29-1 with TRBJ2-3. Material for sequencing was memory CD8+ T cells from blood. Here the CDR3 reads CSVPRTDTQYF.